These T cell receptor beta chains were read from a single sample in a study of blood T cell repertoires in COVID-19. Using immunoSEQ multiplex PCR, the repertoire was profiled, and TCRdb retains in-frame clones only, with some absent. The table records under 300,000 clones, 80% to 90% of them present only once. The sequenced sample was PBMCs or T cells enriched from blood (not recorded which). The receptors here all came from a woman aged 45-59 years who had recovered from COVID-19. The CDR3 runs from the conserved cysteine through the conserved F or W. The D gene is left open where the match is weak. Expanded clones are given a class, and other clones once, few, many or no size at all.

J gene | clone size | D gene | V gene | CDR3 protein | CDR3 DNA
TRBJ1-1 | NA | TRBD1 | TRBV6-5 | CASRPRTGTTEAFF | TGTGCCAGCAGACCCCGGACAGGGACCACTGAAGCTTTCTTT
TRBJ2-1 | NA | NA | TRBV7-3 | CASSPAGGSNDEQFF | TGTGCCAGCAGCCCAGCCGGAGGGTCGAACGATGAGCAGTTCTTC
TRBJ1-6 | NA | TRBD1 | TRBV4-2 | CASSQDGNRGSSPLHF | TGTGCCAGCAGCCAAGATGGGAACAGGGGTTCTTCACCCCTCCACTTT
TRBJ1-1 | NA | NA | TRBV9 | CASSVGVGPNTEAFF | TGTGCCAGCAGCGTAGGTGTGGGGCCGAACACTGAAGCTTTCTTT
TRBJ2-7 | NA | TRBD2 | TRBV19 | CAGTPPGGEVGTNSYEQYF | TGTGCCGGGACCCCCCCCGGGGGGGAGGTAGGTACTAATTCCTACGAGCAGTACTTC
TRBJ2-5 | once | TRBD2 | TRBV11-2 | CASSPGAGQETQYF | TGTGCCAGCAGCCCAGGAGCGGGGCAAGAGACCCAGTACTTC
TRBJ2-3 | NA | NA | TRBV21-1 | CASSKEGLAYTDTQYF | TGTGCCAGCAGCAAAGAGGGACTAGCCTACACAGATACGCAGTATTTT
TRBJ2-5 | NA | TRBD1 | TRBV7-8 | CASSQGQGSYVETQYF | TGTGCCAGCAGCCAAGGACAGGGGTCGTATGTGGAGACCCAGTACTTC
TRBJ2-7 | NA | TRBD2 | TRBV18 | CASSGTSGTYEQYF | TGTGCCAGCTCAGGGACTAGCGGGACCTACGAGCAGTACTTC
TRBJ2-5 | NA | TRBD1 | TRBV27 | CASSYTGGRETQYF | TGTGCCAGCAGTTATACAGGGGGCAGGGAGACCCAGTACTTC
TRBJ2-1 | NA | TRBD1 | TRBV27 | CASRKTGGNEQFF | TGTGCCAGCAGAAAGACAGGGGGCAATGAGCAGTTCTTC
TRBJ2-1 | NA | TRBD2 | TRBV19 | CASSSSGDSYNEQFF | TGTGCCAGTAGTAGTAGCGGGGATTCCTACAATGAGCAGTTCTTC
TRBJ2-1 | NA | TRBD1 | TRBV7-2 | CASSKVGQGSYNEQFF | TGTGCCAGCAGCAAGGTTGGACAGGGATCCTACAATGAGCAGTTCTTC
TRBJ2-3 | NA | TRBD1 | TRBV11-2 | CASSYSGTGLQYF | TGTGCCAGCAGCTATTCCGGGACAGGGCTGCAGTATTTT
TRBJ2-7 | NA | TRBD2 | TRBV7-2 | CASSLSGNTYEQYF | TGTGCCAGCAGCTTAAGCGGGAACACCTACGAGCAGTACTTC
TRBJ1-5 | few | NA | TRBV6-5 | CASSRDRNSNQPQHF | TGTGCCAGCAGCCGCGACAGGAATAGCAATCAGCCCCAGCATTTT
TRBJ1-1 | NA | TRBD1 | TRBV18 | CASSEDRDGEAFF | TGTGCCAGCTCAGAGGACAGGGACGGTGAAGCTTTCTTT
TRBJ2-2 | NA | TRBD1 | TRBV7-2 | CASSFQGARTGELFF | TGTGCCAGCAGTTTTCAGGGGGCGCGAACCGGGGAGCTGTTTTTT
TRBJ1-5 | NA | NA | TRBV10-3 | CAISVEASNQPQHF | TGTGCCATCAGTGTCGAAGCTAGCAATCAGCCCCAGCATTTT
TRBJ1-2 | NA | NA | TRBV6-5 | CASSFGRTVYGYTF | TGTGCCAGCAGTTTCGGACGGACTGTCTATGGCTACACCTTC